This T cell receptor (beta chain) was profiled in a study of cytomegalovirus exposure and HLA in healthy donors. Study results and caveats: Several top significant clusters appeared, in a later analysis, to be linked to common viral pathogens. About 87% or about 30% of the time was how often most TCR beta V segments were productive, according to an earlier analysis.

A note on this clone: The antigen is undetermined.

The PCR contained 60 Vbeta and 13 Jbeta primers. The protocol was immunoSEQ multiplex PCR, while the TCRdb copy is restricted to in-frame clones and leaves out a portion. The profile shows fewer than 350,000 clones, about 87% of them singletons. CDR1 and CDR2 from the germline V gene are LGHNT and FRNRAP. Trimming took 3 bases from V and 4 from J, leaving 18 bases between them. The CDR3 runs 16 residues. The rearrangement uses TRBV12-5 and TRBJ1-1; D is undetermined. Sequenced sample: PBMCs. The receptor was isolated from a woman between 18 and 29 years old in good health and CMV-seronegative. CDR3 amino acids: CASGFNVPLKPTEAFF. The CDR3 bases are TGTGCTAGTGGTTTTAATGTTCCCCTGAAGCCCACTGAAGCTTTCTTT.